The present T cell receptor beta chain was sequenced within a study of cytomegalovirus exposure and HLA in healthy donors. Study results and caveats: Researchers catalogued 150 or so TCR beta chains as cytomegalovirus-associated. Through in vitro validation, three CMV-associated chains were shown to be specific for CMV antigens. That first-cohort TCR clusters tended to co-occur in the 95 to 150 validation repertoires was found in a later analysis.

About this clone itself: Antigen: not known.

Germline values: CDR1 SGHTA, CDR2 FQGNSA. V was pared by 5 bases and J by 5 bases, with 2 bases of the junction left unmatched. The CDR3 runs to 14 residues. The donors formed part of the roughly 110-subject validation cohort, distinct from the 666-subject first cohort. Profiling relied on immunoSEQ multiplex PCR, and the TCRdb table lists in-frame clones only, not all of them. The sample yields over 120,000 clones, approximately 94% seen once. The V and J genes are TRBV7-2 and TRBJ2-3; 12 bases match TRBD2. The sequence derives from a man between 18 and 35 years old in good health and CMV-seropositive. Sequenced material: PBMCs. The CDR3 region is CASSQGLAGDTQYF. DNA of the CDR3: TGTGCCAGCAGCCAGGGACTAGCGGGAGATACGCAGTATTTT.